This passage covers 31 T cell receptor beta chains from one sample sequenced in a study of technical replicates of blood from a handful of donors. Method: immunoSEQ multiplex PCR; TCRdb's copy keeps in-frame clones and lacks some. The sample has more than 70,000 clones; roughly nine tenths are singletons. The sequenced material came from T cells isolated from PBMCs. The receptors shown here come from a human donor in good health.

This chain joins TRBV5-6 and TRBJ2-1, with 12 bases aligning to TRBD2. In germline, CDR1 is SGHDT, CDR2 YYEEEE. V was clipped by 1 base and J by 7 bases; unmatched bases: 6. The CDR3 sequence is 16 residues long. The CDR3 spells CASSLRLAGVGNEQFF. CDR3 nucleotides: TGTGCCAGCAGCTTGAGACTAGCGGGAGTTGGTAATGAGCAGTTCTTC.

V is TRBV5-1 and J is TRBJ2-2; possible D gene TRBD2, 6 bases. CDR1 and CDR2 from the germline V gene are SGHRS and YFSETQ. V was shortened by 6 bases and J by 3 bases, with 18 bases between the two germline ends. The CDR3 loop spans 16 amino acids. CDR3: CASTRTASAYTGELFF. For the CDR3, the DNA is TGCGCCAGCACCCGCACGGCTAGCGCGTACACCGGGGAGCTGTTTTTT.

CDR3 residues: CASSSLASTSGGPSYEQYF. For the CDR3, the DNA is TGTGCCAGCAGCTCCCTAGCTTCGACTAGCGGGGGCCCCTCCTACGAGCAGTACTTC. The V gene is TRBV7-6, the J gene TRBJ2-7; TRBD2 matches at 12 bases. The CDR3 is made up of 19 amino acids. The J segment lost 0 bases and the V segment lost 4 bases, leaving 13 bases of the junction unmatched. Germline V gene lookup returns CDR1 SGHVS and CDR2 FNYEAQ.

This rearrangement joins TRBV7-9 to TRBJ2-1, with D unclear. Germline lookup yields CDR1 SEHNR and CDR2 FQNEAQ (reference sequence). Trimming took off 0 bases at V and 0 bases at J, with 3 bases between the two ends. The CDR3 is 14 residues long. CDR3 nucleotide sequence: TGTGCCAGCAGCTTAGCCAACTCCTACAATGAGCAGTTCTTC. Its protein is CASSLANSYNEQFF.

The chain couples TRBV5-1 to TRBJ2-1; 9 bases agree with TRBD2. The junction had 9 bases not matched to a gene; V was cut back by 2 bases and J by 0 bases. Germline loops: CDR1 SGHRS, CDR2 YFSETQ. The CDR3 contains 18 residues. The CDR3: CASSLGASGVSSYNEQFF. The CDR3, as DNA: TGCGCCAGCAGCTTAGGGGCTAGCGGGGTGAGCTCCTACAATGAGCAGTTCTTC.

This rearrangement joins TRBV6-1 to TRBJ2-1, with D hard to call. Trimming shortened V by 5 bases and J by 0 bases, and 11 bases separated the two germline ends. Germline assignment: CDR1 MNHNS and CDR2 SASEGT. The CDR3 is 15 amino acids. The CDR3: CASSPGHSSYNEQFF. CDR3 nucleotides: TGTGCCAGCAGTCCCGGCCACAGCTCCTACAATGAGCAGTTCTTC.

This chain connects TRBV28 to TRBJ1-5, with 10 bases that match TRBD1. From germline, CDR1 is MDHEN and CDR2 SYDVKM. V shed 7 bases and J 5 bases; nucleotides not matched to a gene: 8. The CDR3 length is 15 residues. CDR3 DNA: TGTGCCAGCACCACCGACAGGGGGCAGTATCAGCCCCAGCATTTT. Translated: CASTTDRGQYQPQHF.

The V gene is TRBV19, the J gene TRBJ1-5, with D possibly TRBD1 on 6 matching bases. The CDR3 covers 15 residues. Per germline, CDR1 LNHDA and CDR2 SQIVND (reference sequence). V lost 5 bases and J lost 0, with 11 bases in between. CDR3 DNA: TGTGCCAGTAGTTCCCGACAGGCTAGCAATCAGCCCCAGCATTTT. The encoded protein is CASSSRQASNQPQHF. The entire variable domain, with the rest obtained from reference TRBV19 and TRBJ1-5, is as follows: DGGITQSPKYLFRKEGQNVTLSCEQNLNHDAMYWYRQDPGQGLRLIYYSQIVNDFQKGDIAEGYSVSREKKESFPLTVTSAQKNPTAFYLCASSSRQASNQPQHFGDGTRLSIL.

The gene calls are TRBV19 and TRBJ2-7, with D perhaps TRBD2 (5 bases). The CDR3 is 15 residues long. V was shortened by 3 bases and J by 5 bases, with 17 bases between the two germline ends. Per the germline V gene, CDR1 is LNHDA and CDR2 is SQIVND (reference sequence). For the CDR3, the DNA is TGTGCCAGTAGTATTATGGGTCTGGCCGGGGACGAGCAGTACTTC. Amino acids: CASSIMGLAGDEQYF.

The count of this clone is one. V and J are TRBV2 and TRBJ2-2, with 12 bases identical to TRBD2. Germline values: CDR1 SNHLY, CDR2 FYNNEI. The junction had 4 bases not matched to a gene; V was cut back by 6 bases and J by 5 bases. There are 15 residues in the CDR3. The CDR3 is CASRRLAGETGELFF. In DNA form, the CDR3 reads TGTGCCAGCAGGAGACTAGCGGGAGAAACCGGGGAGCTGTTTTTT. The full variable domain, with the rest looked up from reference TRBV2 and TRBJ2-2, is EPEVTQTPSHQVTQMGQEVILRCVPISNHLYFYWYRQILGQKVEFLVSFYNNEISEKSEIFDDQFSVERPDGSNFTLKIRSTKLEDSAMYFCASRRLAGETGELFFGEGSRLTVL.

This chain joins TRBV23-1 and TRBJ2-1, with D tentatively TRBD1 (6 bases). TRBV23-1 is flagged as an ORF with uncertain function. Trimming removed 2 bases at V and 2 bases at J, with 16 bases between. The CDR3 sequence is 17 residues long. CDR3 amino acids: CASSQRRGGETYNEQFF. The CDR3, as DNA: TGCGCCAGCAGTCAACGTAGAGGGGGTGAGACCTACAATGAGCAGTTCTTC.

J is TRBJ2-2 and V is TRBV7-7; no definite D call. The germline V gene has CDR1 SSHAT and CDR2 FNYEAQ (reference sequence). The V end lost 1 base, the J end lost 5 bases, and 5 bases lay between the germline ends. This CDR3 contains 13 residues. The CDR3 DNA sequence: TGTGCCAGCAGCTTAGAGGAGACCGGGGAGCTGTTTTTT. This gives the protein CASSLEETGELFF.

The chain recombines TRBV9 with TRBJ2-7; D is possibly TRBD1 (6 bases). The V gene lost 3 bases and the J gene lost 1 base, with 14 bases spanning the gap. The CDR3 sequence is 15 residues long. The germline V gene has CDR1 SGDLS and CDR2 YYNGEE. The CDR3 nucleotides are TGTGCCAGCAGCGCCGATCTCAGGGGATCCTACGAGCAGTACTTC. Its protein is CASSADLRGSYEQYF.

CDR3 DNA: TGTGCCAGCAGGGAGGACAGGTACAATGAAAAACTGTTTTTT. Amino acid sequence: CASREDRYNEKLFF. The chain employs TRBV2 and TRBJ1-4, with TRBD1 matching 7 bases. This CDR3 has 14 residues. Looked up from germline, CDR1 is SNHLY and CDR2 is FYNNEI. J lost 5 bases, V lost 6 bases, and 6 bases had no gene match. Full variable domain (remainder filled in from reference TRBV2 and TRBJ1-4): EPEVTQTPSHQVTQMGQEVILRCVPISNHLYFYWYRQILGQKVEFLVSFYNNEISEKSEIFDDQFSVERPDGSNFTLKIRSTKLEDSAMYFCASREDRYNEKLFFGSGTQLSVL.

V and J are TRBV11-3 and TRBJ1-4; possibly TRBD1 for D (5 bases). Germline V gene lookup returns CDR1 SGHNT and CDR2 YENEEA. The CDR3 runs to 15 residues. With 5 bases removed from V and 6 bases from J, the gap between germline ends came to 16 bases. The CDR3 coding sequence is TGTGCCAGCAGCCGAAAGACAGCCCCTGATGAAAAACTGTTTTTT. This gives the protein CASSRKTAPDEKLFF.

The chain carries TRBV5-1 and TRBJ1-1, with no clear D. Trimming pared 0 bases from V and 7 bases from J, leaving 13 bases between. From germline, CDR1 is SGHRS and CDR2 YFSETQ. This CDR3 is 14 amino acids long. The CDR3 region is CASSLGYEGIEAFF. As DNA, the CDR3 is TGCGCCAGCAGCTTGGGATATGAGGGTATTGAAGCTTTCTTT.

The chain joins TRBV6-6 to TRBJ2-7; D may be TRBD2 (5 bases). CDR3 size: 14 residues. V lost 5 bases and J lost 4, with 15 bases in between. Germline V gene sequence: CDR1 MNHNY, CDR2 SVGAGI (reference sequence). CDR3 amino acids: CASSPGGSQYEQYF. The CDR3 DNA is TGTGCCAGCAGTCCCGGAGGCAGCCAGTACGAGCAGTACTTC.

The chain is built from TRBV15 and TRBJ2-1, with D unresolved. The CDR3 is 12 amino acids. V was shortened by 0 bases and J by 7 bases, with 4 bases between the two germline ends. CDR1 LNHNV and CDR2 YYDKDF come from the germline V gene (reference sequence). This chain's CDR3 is CATSRDSNEQFF. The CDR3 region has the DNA TGTGCCACCAGCAGAGATTCGAATGAGCAGTTCTTC. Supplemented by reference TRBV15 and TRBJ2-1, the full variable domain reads DAMVIQNPRYQVTQFGKPVTLSCSQTLNHNVMYWYQQKSSQAPKLLFHYYDKDFNNEADTPDNFQSRRPNTSFCFLDIRSPGLGDTAMYLCATSRDSNEQFFGPGTRLTVL.

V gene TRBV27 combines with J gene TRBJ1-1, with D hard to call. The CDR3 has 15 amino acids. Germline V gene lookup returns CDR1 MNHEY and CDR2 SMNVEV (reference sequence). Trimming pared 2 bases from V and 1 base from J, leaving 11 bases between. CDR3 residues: CASSLTGSRNTEAFF. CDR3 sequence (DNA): TGTGCCAGCAGTTTAACCGGGAGCAGGAACACTGAAGCTTTCTTT.

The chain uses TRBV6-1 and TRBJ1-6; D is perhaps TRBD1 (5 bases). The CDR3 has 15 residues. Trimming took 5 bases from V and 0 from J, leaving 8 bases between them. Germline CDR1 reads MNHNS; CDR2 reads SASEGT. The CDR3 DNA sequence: TGTGCCAGCAGTCAGGGAATCTCCTATAATTCACCCCTCCACTTT. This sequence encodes CASSQGISYNSPLHF.

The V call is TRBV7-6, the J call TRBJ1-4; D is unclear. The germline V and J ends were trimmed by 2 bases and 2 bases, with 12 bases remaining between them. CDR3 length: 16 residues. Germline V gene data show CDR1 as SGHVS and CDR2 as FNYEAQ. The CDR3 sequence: CASSLYPSGTNEKLFF. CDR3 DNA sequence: TGTGCCAGCAGCTTATATCCCTCCGGGACTAATGAAAAACTGTTTTTT.

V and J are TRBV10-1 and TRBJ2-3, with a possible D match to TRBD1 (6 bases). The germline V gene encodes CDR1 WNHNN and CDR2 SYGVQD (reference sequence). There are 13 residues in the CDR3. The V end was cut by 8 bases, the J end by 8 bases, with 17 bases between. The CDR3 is CASPAVGAATQYF. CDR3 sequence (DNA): TGCGCCAGCCCCGCGGTGGGGGCGGCTACGCAGTATTTT.

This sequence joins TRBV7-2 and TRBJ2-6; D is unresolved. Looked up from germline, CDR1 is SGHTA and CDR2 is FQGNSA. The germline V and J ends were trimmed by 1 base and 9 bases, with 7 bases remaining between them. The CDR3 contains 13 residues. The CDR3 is CASSLGGDNVLTF. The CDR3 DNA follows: TGTGCCAGCAGCTTAGGAGGTGACAACGTCCTGACTTTC.

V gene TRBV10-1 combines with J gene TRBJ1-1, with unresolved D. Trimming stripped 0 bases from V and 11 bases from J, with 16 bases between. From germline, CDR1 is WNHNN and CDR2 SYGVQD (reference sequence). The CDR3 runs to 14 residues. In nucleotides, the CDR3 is TGCGCCAGCAGTGAGTCAAGGCCATCGGAGGTTGCTTTCTTT. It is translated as CASSESRPSEVAFF.

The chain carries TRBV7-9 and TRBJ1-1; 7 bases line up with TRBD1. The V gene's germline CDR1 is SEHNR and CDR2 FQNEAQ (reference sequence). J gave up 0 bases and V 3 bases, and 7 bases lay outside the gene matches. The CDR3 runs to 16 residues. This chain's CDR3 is CASSFLEGAMNTEAFF. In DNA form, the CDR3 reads TGTGCCAGCAGCTTCCTTGAGGGGGCAATGAACACTGAAGCTTTCTTT.

CDR3 region: CASSRDTAINEKLFF. In DNA form, the CDR3 reads TGTGCCAGCAGTCGCGACACTGCTATTAATGAAAAACTGTTTTTT. The gene calls are TRBV6-4 and TRBJ1-4; D is uncertain. The CDR3 is 15 residues long. Germline values: CDR1 MRHNA, CDR2 SNTAGT. V lost 5 bases, J lost 4 bases, and 14 bases lay in between.

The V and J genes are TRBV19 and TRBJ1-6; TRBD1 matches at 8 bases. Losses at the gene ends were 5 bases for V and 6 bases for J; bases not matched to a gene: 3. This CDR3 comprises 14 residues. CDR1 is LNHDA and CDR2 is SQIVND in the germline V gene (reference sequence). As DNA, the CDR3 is TGTGCCAGTAGTGGACAGGGCGGTAATTCACCCCTCCACTTT. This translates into CASSGQGGNSPLHF.

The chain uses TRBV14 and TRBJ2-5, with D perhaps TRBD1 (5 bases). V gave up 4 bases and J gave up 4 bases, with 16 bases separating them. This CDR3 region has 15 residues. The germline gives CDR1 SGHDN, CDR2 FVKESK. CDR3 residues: CASSPRTIVRETQYF. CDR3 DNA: TGTGCCAGCAGCCCGCGGACAATTGTGCGAGAGACCCAGTACTTC.

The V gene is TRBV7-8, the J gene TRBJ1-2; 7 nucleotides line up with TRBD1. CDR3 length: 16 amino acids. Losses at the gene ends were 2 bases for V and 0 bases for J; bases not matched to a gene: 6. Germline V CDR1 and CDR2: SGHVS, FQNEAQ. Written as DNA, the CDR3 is TGTGCCAGCAGCTTATATCCGGGGACAGCTAACTATGGCTACACCTTC. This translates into CASSLYPGTANYGYTF.

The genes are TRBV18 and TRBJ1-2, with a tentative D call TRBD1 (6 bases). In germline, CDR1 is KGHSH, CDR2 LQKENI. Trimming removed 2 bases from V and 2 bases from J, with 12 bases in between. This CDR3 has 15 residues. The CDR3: CASSPSVDRNYGYTF. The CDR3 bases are TGTGCCAGCTCACCAAGTGTCGACAGGAACTATGGCTACACCTTC.

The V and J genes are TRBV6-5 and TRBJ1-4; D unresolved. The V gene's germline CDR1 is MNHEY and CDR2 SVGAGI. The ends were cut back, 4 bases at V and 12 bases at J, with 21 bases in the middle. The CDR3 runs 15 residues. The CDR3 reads CASSSEGRWNEELFF. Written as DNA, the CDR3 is TGTGCCAGCAGTTCAGAGGGCCGGTGGAATGAGGAACTGTTTTTT.